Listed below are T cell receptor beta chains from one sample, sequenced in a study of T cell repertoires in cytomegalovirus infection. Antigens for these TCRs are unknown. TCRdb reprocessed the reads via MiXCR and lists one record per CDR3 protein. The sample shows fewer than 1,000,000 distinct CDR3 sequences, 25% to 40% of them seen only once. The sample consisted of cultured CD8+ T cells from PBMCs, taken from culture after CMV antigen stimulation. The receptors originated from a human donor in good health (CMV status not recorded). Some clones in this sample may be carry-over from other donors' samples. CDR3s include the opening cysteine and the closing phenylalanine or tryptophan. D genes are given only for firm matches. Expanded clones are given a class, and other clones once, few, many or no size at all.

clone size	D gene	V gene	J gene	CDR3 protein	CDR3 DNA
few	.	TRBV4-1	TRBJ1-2	CASSQDPQKRQSNYGYTF	TGCGCCAGCAGCCAAGATCCCCAAAAACGACAGAGTAACTATGGCTACACCTTC
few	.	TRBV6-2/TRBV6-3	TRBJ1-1	CASRDRTLEAFF	TGTGCCAGCAGAGATCGGACACTTGAAGCTTTCTTT
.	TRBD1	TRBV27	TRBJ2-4	CASSLSGDRGAKNIQYF	TGTGCCAGCAGTCTTTCAGGGGACAGAGGGGCCAAAAACATTCAGTACTTC
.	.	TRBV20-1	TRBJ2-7	CSATDLRGYEQYF	TGCAGTGCTACCGACTTAAGGGGCTACGAGCAGTACTTC
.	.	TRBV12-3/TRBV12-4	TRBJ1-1	CASSFYAGQVAEAFF	TGTGCCAGCAGTTTTTACGCAGGGCAAGTCGCTGAAGCTTTCTTT
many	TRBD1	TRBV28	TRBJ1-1	CASSLWKRQGYFDTEAFF	TGTGCCAGCAGTTTATGGAAGAGACAGGGGTATTTTGACACTGAAGCTTTCTTT
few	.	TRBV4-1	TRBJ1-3	CASSQDWDAGNTIYF	TGCGCCAGCAGCCAAGATTGGGACGCTGGAAACACCATATATTTT
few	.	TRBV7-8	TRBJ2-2	CASSLASGVTGELFF	TGTGCCAGCAGCTTAGCGTCAGGGGTTACCGGGGAGCTGTTTTTT
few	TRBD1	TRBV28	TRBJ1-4	CASRKTGSNEKLFF	TGTGCCAGCAGAAAGACAGGGTCCAATGAAAAACTGTTTTTT
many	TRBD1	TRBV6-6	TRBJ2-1	CASSYSGTGYNEQFF	TGTGCCAGCAGTTACTCCGGGACAGGGTACAATGAGCAGTTCTTC
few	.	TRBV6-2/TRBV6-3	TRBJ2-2	CATAEGRELFF	TGTGCCACCGCCGAGGGTCGGGAGCTGTTTTTT
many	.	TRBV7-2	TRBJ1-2	CASSKDGGGMLGYTF	TGTGCCAGCAGCAAGGATGGGGGCGGAATGTTAGGCTACACCTTC
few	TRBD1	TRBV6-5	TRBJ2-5	CASRLGGAETQYF	TGTGCCAGCAGATTAGGGGGCGCGGAGACCCAGTACTTC
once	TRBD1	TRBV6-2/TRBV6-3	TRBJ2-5	CASSYPSTGGEETQYF	TGTGCCAGCAGTTACCCCTCGACAGGGGGTGAGGAGACCCAGTACTTC
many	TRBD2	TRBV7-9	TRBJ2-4	CASSAGLAPLAKNIQYF	TGTGCCAGCAGCGCGGGACTAGCGCCACTAGCCAAAAACATTCAGTACTTC
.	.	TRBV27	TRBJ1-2	CASSLNGRGDYGYTF	TGTGCCAGCAGTTTAAACGGCAGAGGGGACTATGGCTACACCTTC
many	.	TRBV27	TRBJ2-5	CASSLGPRETQYF	TGTGCCAGCAGCTTAGGCCCCCGAGAGACCCAGTACTTC
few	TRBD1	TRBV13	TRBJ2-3	CASGGQGPDTQYF	TGTGCCAGCGGTGGACAGGGTCCCGATACGCAGTATTTT
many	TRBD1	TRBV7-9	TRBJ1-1	CASSFPGQGRGRTEAFF	TGTGCCAGCAGCTTCCCCGGACAGGGAAGGGGAAGAACTGAAGCTTTCTTT
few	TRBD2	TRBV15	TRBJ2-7	CATSPTSGGSRQYF	TGTGCCACCAGCCCGACTAGCGGGGGGTCGCGGCAGTACTTC
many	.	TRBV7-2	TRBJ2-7	CASSLNRDRSSYEQYF	TGTGCCAGCAGCTTAAACCGGGACCGGAGCTCCTACGAGCAGTACTTC
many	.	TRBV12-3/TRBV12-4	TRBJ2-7	CASSLGKGYEQYF	TGTGCCAGCAGTTTAGGGAAGGGATACGAGCAGTACTTC
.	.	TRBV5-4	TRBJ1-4	CASSLKREQGGEKLFF	TGTGCCAGCAGCTTGAAACGGGAGCAGGGAGGCGAAAAACTGTTTTTT
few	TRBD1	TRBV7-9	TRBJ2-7	CASSSRGQANHEQYF	TGTGCCAGCAGCTCAAGGGGACAGGCTAACCACGAGCAGTACTTC
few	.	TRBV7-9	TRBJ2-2	CAIHGTGTNTGELFF	TGTGCCATACATGGGACGGGGACGAACACCGGGGAGCTGTTTTTT
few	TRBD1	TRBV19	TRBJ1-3	CASSILGQAATPFGNTIYF	TGTGCCAGTAGTATACTTGGACAGGCCGCAACACCGTTTGGAAACACCATATATTTT
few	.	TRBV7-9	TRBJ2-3	CATSDTQYF	TGTGCCACCTCAGATACGCAGTATTTT
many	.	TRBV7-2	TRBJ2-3	CASSSRTSTDTQYF	TGTGCCAGCAGCTCCCGGACTAGCACAGATACGCAGTATTTT
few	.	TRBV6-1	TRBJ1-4	CASSEIDSPTNEKLFF	TGTGCCAGCAGTGAAATAGACAGCCCAACTAATGAAAAACTGTTTTTT